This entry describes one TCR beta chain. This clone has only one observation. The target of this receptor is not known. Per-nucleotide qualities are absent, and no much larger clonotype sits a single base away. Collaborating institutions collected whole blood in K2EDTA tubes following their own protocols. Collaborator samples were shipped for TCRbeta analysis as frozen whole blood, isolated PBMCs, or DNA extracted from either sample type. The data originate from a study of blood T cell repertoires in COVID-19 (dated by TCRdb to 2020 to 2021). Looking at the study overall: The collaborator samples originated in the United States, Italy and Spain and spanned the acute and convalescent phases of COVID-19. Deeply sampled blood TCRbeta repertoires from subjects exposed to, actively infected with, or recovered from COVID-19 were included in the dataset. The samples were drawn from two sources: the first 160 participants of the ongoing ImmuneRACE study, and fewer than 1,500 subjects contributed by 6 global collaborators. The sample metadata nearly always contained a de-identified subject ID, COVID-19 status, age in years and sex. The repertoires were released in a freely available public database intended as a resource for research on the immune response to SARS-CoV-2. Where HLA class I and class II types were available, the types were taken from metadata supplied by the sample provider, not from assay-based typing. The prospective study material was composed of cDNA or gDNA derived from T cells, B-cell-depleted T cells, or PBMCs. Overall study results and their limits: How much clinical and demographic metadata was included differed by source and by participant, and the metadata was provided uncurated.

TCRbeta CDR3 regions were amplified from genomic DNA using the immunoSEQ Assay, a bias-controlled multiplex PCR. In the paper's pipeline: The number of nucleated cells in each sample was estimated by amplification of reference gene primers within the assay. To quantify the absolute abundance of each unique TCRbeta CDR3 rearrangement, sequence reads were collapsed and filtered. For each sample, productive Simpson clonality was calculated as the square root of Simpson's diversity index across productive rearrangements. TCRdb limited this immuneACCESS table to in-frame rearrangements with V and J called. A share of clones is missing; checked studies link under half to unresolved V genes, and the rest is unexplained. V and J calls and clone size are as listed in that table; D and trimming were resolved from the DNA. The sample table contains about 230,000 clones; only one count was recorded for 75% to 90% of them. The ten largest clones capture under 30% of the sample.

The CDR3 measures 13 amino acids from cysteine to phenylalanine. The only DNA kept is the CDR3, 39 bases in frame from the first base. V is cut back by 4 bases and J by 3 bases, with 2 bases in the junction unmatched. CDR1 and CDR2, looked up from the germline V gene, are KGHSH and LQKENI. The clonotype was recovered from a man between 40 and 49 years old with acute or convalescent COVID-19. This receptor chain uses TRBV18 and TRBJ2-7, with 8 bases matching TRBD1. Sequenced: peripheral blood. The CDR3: CASSLGTGYEQYF. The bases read TGTGCCAGCTCACTAGGGACAGGCTACGAGCAGTACTTC.